The 23 T cell receptor beta chains in this list originate from one sample, sequenced in a study of blood T cell repertoires in COVID-19. Clones were read by immunoSEQ multiplex PCR, and TCRdb kept only the in-frame ones, dropping some. Of about 400,000 clones in the sample, approximately 86% are singletons; the top ten hold about 3%. Sequences were obtained from peripheral blood. The receptors originated from a human donor in a cohort sampled during active COVID-19.

As DNA, the CDR3 is TGTGCCACCAGCAGGGGAGGGAGGTACCAAGAGACCCAGTACTTC. Protein: CATSRGGRYQETQYF. The chain employs TRBV15 and TRBJ2-5, with 7 bases that match TRBD2. J was trimmed by 0 bases and V by 3 bases; bases with no gene match: 4. Germline CDR1 LNHNV, CDR2 YYDKDF (reference sequence). The CDR3 loop spans 15 amino acids.

The rearrangement uses TRBV5-8 and TRBJ2-5, with 7 bases lining up with TRBD1. The germline V gene encodes CDR1 SGHTS and CDR2 YDEGEE. This CDR3 is 16 amino acids long. V was pared by 3 bases and J by 4 bases, with 12 bases of the junction left unmatched. CDR3 DNA sequence: TGTGCCAGCAGCTGGGGCCGACAGGGAAGGGGAGAGACCCAGTACTTC. It is translated as CASSWGRQGRGETQYF.

The CDR3: CASSSRTGANTGELFF. CDR3 bases: TGTGCCAGCAGCTCTCGGACAGGGGCGAACACCGGGGAGCTGTTTTTT. This chain connects TRBV11-1 to TRBJ2-2; TRBD1 matches at 9 bases. Germline V lookup: CDR1 SGHAT, CDR2 FQDESV (reference sequence). The V and J ends lost 4 bases and 0 bases, in that order; junction bases with no gene match: 3. The CDR3 runs to 16 residues.

The rearrangement links TRBV6-2 or TRBV6-3 to TRBJ2-3; D may be TRBD2 (7 bases). The V gene's germline CDR1 is MNHEY and CDR2 SVGEGT. There are 15 residues in the CDR3. The V gene lost 6 bases and the J gene lost 1 base, with 14 bases spanning the gap. The CDR3: CASSPWGGRTDTQYF. CDR3 nucleotides: TGTGCCAGCAGCCCCTGGGGGGGCCGCACAGATACGCAGTATTTT.

The V call is TRBV9, the J call TRBJ1-1; TRBD1 is a possible D gene (6 bases). This CDR3 has 17 residues. From germline, CDR1 is SGDLS and CDR2 YYNGEE. V lost 0 bases and J lost 0, with 15 bases in between. In DNA form, the CDR3 reads TGTGCCAGCAGCGTAGAGGCCACAGGGCCTATGAACACTGAAGCTTTCTTT. It specifies CASSVEATGPMNTEAFF.

This rearrangement joins TRBV19 to TRBJ1-2, with 9 bases fitting TRBD1. Germline-derived CDR1 and CDR2 are LNHDA and SQIVND (reference sequence). CDR3 size: 15 residues. V gave up 4 bases and J gave up 4 bases; unmatched junction bases: 7. The CDR3 is CASSTHRGRGYGYTF. CDR3 bases: TGTGCCAGTAGTACCCACAGGGGGCGAGGCTATGGCTACACCTTC.

The chain joins TRBV6-2 or TRBV6-3 to TRBJ1-5, with D maybe TRBD1 (5 bases). The CDR3 runs 14 residues. The V gene lost 4 bases and the J gene lost 7 bases, with 14 bases spanning the gap. Germline CDR1 and CDR2: MNHEY and SVGEGT. The CDR3 DNA reads as TGTGCCAGCAGTTCCGGCGGGGCGGAGCAGCCCCAGCATTTT. Translated, it gives CASSSGGAEQPQHF.

The chain employs TRBV7-2 and TRBJ1-6; TRBD1 matches 8 bases. J gave up 5 bases and V 2 bases, and 8 bases lay outside the gene matches. Germline lookup yields CDR1 SGHTA and CDR2 FQGNSA. The length of the CDR3 is 17 residues. The CDR3 region has the DNA TGTGCCAGCAGCTTATCCCCGCCGACAGGGGATAATTCACCCCTCCACTTT. Translation gives CASSLSPPTGDNSPLHF.

The chain has TRBV7-8 and TRBJ2-7; 14 bases agree with TRBD2. CDR1 is SGHVS, CDR2 FQNEAQ, per germline. V gave up 5 bases and J gave up 5 bases; unmatched junction bases: 11. This CDR3 spans 17 amino acids. In DNA, the CDR3 is TGTGCCAGCAGCAAGGGGGGACTAGCGGGAGTCAAGAACGAGCAGTACTTC. Residues: CASSKGGLAGVKNEQYF.

V usage is TRBV11-2 and J usage is TRBJ1-4, with 9 nucleotides matching TRBD1. The V segment lost 1 base and the J segment 10 bases; nucleotides outside the gene matches: 1. The CDR3 contains 13 residues. Germline CDR1 reads SGHAT; CDR2 reads FQNNGV. The CDR3: CASSLGQGGKLFF. CDR3 sequence (DNA): TGTGCCAGCAGCTTAGGACAGGGGGGAAAACTGTTTTTT. The variable domain in full, completed from reference TRBV11-2 and TRBJ1-4, reads EAGVAQSPRYKIIEKRQSVAFWCNPISGHATLYWYQQILGQGPKLLIQFQNNGVVDDSQLPKDRFSAERLKGVDSTLKIQPAKLEDSAVYLCASSLGQGGKLFFGSGTQLSVL.

V and J are TRBV5-5 and TRBJ2-7, with D maybe TRBD1 (6 bases). Germline CDR1 SGHKS, CDR2 YYEKEE (reference sequence). The V end was cut by 6 bases, the J end by 3 bases, with 16 bases between. CDR3 length: 14 amino acids. The CDR3 DNA follows: TGTGCCAGCACCCTCCCCCAGGGGAGCTACGAGCAGTACTTC. Translating gives CASTLPQGSYEQYF. Combining the CDR3 with reference TRBV5-5 and TRBJ2-7 gives the whole variable domain DAGVTQSPTHLIKTRGQQVTLRCSPISGHKSVSWYQQVLGQGPQFIFQYYEKEERGRGNFPDRFSARQFPNYSSELNVNALLLGDSALYLCASTLPQGSYEQYFGPGTRLTVT.

The chain links TRBV5-1 to TRBJ1-2; 8 bases fit TRBD1. The CDR3 runs to 12 residues. Per germline, CDR1 SGHRS and CDR2 YFSETQ. V was pared by 5 bases and J by 6 bases, with 3 bases of the junction left unmatched. The DNA for the CDR3 is TGCGCCAGCAGTCAGGGGGCGCATGGCTACACCTTC. Encoded protein: CASSQGAHGYTF.

The V and J genes are TRBV2 and TRBJ1-3, with TRBD1 identical over 7 bases. With V trimmed by 8 bases and J by 2 bases, 9 bases remained unmatched. CDR1 is SNHLY and CDR2 is FYNNEI in the germline V gene. The CDR3 is 15 amino acids. The CDR3 spells CASGSQGRPGNTIYF. CDR3 nucleotide sequence: TGTGCCAGCGGATCACAGGGGCGGCCTGGAAACACCATATATTTT.

The chain carries TRBV4-2 and TRBJ2-2, with a tentative D call TRBD2 (6 bases). Germline V lookup: CDR1 LGHNA, CDR2 YNFKEQ. Trimming took off 1 base at V and 3 bases at J, with 15 bases between the two ends. The CDR3 totals 17 residues. This CDR3 is CASSQVKGGTDTGELFF. In nucleotides, the CDR3 is TGTGCCAGCAGCCAAGTTAAGGGAGGAACGGACACCGGGGAGCTGTTTTTT.

This chain links TRBV2 with TRBJ2-3; perhaps TRBD2 as D (6 bases). Germline CDR1 reads SNHLY; CDR2 reads FYNNEI. V lost 9 bases to trimming and J lost 3 bases, with 10 bases between them. CDR3 size: 12 residues. The CDR3 region has the DNA TGTGCCAGTGGCGGGGTTACAGATACGCAGTATTTT. Its translation: CASGGVTDTQYF.

The chain couples TRBV18 to TRBJ1-1; 7 nucleotides agree with TRBD1. There are 15 residues in the CDR3. With 4 bases clipped from V and 0 bases from J, the junction kept 5 bases outside the gene matches. Germline loops: CDR1 KGHSH, CDR2 LQKENI. The CDR3 here is CASSLFQGVNTEAFF. In DNA form, the CDR3 reads TGTGCCAGCTCACTCTTCCAGGGGGTGAACACTGAAGCTTTCTTT.

This chain joins TRBV27 and TRBJ2-7, with D perhaps TRBD2 (6 bases). Trimming left V 2 bases short and J 5 bases short, with 16 bases between. CDR1 MNHEY and CDR2 SMNVEV come from the germline V gene (reference sequence). The CDR3 is made up of 15 amino acids. The chain's CDR3 is CASSLRFGSLNEQYF. CDR3 in DNA: TGTGCCAGCAGTTTAAGATTCGGGAGTCTCAACGAGCAGTACTTC.

Only a few counts were recorded for this clone. V gene TRBV30 combines with J gene TRBJ2-1, with D possibly being TRBD2 (5 bases). The CDR3 length is 12 residues. Germline V lookup: CDR1 GTSNPN, CDR2 SVGIG (reference sequence). The germline V and J ends were trimmed by 2 bases and 11 bases, with 13 bases remaining between them. The CDR3: CAWSRTATKQFF. The DNA for the CDR3 is TGTGCCTGGAGTCGGACTGCAACAAAGCAGTTCTTC.

This chain uses TRBV18 with TRBJ2-2; 15 nucleotides agree with TRBD2. Germline values: CDR1 KGHSH, CDR2 LQKENI. This CDR3 region has 19 residues. The trim removed 3 bases at V and 4 bases at J, leaving 9 bases unmatched. The CDR3 DNA reads TGTGCCAGCTCACCGACCGGGACTAGCGGGAGGATGTTCACCGGGGAGCTGTTTTTT. This sequence encodes CASSPTGTSGRMFTGELFF.

The chain combines TRBV6-5 with TRBJ2-6; D gene ambiguous. The CDR3 loop spans 14 amino acids. Looked up from germline, CDR1 is MNHEY and CDR2 is SVGAGI. V was pared by 2 bases and J by 1 base, with 3 bases between. CDR3 amino acids: CASSYPSGANVLTF. The CDR3 bases are TGTGCCAGCAGTTACCCGTCTGGGGCCAACGTCCTGACTTTC.

J is TRBJ2-5 and V is TRBV5-1, with a weak D call TRBD2 (6 bases). CDR1 is SGHRS, CDR2 YFSETQ, per germline. The CDR3 extends over 14 amino acids. The V end lost 1 base, the J end lost 5 bases, and 12 bases lay between the germline ends. The CDR3 DNA reads TGCGCCAGCAGCTTGTGGGCGGGACGGGAGACCCAGTACTTC. Translated, it gives CASSLWAGRETQYF.

The chain recombines TRBV4-1 with TRBJ2-3; D may be TRBD2 (5 bases). V was cut by 2 bases and J by 8 bases, with 11 bases left in between. This CDR3 comprises 13 residues. Germline-derived CDR1 and CDR2 are MGHRA and YSYEKL. The CDR3 DNA follows: TGCGCCAGCAGCCAAACGACCGAGGGTACGCAGTATTTT. Its translation: CASSQTTEGTQYF.

This chain uses TRBV28 with TRBJ2-1, with 12 bases aligning to TRBD2. Unmatched junction bases numbered 7, after V lost 7 bases and J lost 0 bases. Germline V CDR1 and CDR2: MDHEN, SYDVKM. This CDR3 has 17 residues. The CDR3 region has the DNA TGTGCCAGCAAGCTAGCGGGGGGGATTAGCTCCTACAATGAGCAGTTCTTC. Its protein product is CASKLAGGISSYNEQFF.